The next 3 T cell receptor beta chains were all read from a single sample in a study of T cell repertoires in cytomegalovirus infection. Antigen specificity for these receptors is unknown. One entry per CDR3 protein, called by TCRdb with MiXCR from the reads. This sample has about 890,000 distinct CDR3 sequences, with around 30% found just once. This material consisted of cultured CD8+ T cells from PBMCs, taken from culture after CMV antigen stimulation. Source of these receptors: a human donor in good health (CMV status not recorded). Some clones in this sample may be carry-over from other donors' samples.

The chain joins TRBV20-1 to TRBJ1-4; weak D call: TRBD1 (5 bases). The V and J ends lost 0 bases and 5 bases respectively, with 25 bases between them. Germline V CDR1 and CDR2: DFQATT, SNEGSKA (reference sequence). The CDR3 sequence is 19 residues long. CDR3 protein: CSARDFRDAPWRGNEKLFF. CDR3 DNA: TGCAGTGCTAGAGATTTCCGGGACGCTCCTTGGAGGGGCAATGAAAAACTGTTTTTT.

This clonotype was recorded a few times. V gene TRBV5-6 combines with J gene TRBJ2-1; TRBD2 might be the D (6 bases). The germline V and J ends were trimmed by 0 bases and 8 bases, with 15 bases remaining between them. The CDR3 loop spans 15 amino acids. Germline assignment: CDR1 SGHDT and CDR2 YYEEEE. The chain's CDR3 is CASSLVPGRKDEQFF. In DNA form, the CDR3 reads TGTGCCAGCAGCTTGGTTCCAGGGAGGAAGGATGAGCAGTTCTTC.

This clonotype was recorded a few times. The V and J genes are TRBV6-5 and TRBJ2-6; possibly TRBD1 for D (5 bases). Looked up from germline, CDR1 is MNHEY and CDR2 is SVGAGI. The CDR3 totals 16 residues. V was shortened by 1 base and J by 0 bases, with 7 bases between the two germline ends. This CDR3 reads CASSYFTGSGANVLTF. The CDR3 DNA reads TGTGCCAGCAGTTACTTTACAGGCTCTGGGGCCAACGTCCTGACTTTC.